The entry below describes one TCR beta chain. The source of the sample is a study of blood T cell repertoires in COVID-19. Across the whole study: Some COVID-19 samples were acute and others convalescent; all came from the United States, Italy and Spain. In each case, the material was cDNA or gDNA derived from T cells, B-cell-depleted T cells, or PBMCs.

V gave up 4 bases and J gave up 12 bases; unmatched junction bases: 7. The CDR3 is 13 residues long. Germline V lookup: CDR1 LNHDA, CDR2 SQIVND (reference sequence). In the original analysis: Amplification of reference gene primers was used by the study to estimate nucleated cell counts. The assay was immunoSEQ multiplex PCR, and TCRdb's table has in-frame clones only and misses some. V, J and clone size are those of that table, while D and trimming were read from the DNA. The sample lists about 90,000 clones; approximately 90% were seen once. This TCR was recovered from a human donor with active COVID-19. The donor label of this sample is uncertain. The sample consisted of peripheral blood. The chain recombines TRBV19 with TRBJ2-1; 9 bases are a match to TRBD1. CDR3 in DNA: TGTGCCAGTAGTAGCCTACAGGGGGCTGGGCAGTTCTTC. As protein: CASSSLQGAGQFF. The entire variable domain, with the rest obtained from reference TRBV19 and TRBJ2-1, is as follows: DGGITQSPKYLFRKEGQNVTLSCEQNLNHDAMYWYRQDPGQGLRLIYYSQIVNDFQKGDIAEGYSVSREKKESFPLTVTSAQKNPTAFYLCASSSLQGAGQFFGPGTRLTVL.